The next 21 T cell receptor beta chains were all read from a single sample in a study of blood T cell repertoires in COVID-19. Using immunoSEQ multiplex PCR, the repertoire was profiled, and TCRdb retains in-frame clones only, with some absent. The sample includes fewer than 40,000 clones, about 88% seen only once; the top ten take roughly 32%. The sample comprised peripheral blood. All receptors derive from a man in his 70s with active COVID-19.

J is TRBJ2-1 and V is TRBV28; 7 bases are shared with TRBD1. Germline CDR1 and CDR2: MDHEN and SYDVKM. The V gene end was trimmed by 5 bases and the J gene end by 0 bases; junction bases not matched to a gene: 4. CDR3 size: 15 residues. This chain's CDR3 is CASSPNRGSYNEQFF. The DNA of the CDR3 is TGTGCCAGCAGTCCGAACAGGGGCTCCTACAATGAGCAGTTCTTC.

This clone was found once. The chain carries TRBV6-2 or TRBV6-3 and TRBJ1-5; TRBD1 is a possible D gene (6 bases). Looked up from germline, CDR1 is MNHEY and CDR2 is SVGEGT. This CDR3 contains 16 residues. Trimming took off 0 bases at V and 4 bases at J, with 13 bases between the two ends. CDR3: CASSYSGGGINQPQHF. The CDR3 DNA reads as TGTGCCAGCAGTTACTCAGGGGGAGGGATTAATCAGCCCCAGCATTTT.

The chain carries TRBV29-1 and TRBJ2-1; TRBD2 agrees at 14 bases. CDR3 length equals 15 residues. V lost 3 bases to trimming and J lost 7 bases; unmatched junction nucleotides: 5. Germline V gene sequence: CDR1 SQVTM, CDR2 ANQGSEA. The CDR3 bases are TGCAGCGTTGATCTGACTAGCGGGAGGGTAAATGAGCAGTTCTTC. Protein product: CSVDLTSGRVNEQFF.

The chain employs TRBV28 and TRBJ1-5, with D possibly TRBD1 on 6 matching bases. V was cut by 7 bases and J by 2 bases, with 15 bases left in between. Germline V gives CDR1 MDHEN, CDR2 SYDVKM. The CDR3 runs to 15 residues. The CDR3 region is CASKSQGTGNQPQHF. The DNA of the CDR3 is TGTGCCAGCAAATCCCAGGGGACGGGCAATCAGCCCCAGCATTTT.

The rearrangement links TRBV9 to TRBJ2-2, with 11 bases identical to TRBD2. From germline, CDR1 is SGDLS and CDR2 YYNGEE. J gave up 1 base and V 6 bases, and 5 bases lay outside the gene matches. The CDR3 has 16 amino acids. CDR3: CASTSTSGRNTGELFF. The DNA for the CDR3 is TGTGCCAGCACCTCCACTAGCGGGAGGAACACCGGGGAGCTGTTTTTT.

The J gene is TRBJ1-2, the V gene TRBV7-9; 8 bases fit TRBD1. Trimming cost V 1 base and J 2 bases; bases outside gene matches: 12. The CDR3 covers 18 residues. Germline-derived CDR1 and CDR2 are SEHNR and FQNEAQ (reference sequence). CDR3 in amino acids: CASSLVRQGATENYGYTF. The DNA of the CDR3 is TGTGCCAGCAGCTTAGTTCGCCAGGGGGCTACCGAGAACTATGGCTACACCTTC.

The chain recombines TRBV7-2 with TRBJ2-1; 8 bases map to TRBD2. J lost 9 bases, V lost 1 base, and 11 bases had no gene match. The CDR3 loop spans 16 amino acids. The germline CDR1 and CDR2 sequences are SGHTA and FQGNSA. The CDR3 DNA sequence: TGTGCCAGCAGCTTAGAATCAGCGGGAGTCGGCATTGAGCAGTTCTTC. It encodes CASSLESAGVGIEQFF.

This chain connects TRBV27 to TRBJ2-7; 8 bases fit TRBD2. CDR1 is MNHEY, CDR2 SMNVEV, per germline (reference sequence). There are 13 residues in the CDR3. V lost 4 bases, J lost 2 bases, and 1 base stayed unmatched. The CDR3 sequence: CASSSGGPYEQYF. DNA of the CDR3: TGTGCCAGCAGTTCGGGGGGGCCCTACGAGCAGTACTTC.

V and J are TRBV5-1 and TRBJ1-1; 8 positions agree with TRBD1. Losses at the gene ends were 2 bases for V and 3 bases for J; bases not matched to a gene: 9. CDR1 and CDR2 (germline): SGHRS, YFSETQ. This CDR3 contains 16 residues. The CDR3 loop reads CASSFRRTGRDTEAFF. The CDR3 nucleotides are TGCGCCAGCAGCTTTCGCCGGACAGGGAGGGACACTGAAGCTTTCTTT.

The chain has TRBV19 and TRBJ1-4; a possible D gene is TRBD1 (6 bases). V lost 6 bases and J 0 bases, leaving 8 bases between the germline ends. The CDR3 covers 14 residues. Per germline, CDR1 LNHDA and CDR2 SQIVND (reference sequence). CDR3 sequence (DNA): TGTGCCAGTAGGGACAGTTCAACTAATGAAAAACTGTTTTTT. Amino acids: CASRDSSTNEKLFF.

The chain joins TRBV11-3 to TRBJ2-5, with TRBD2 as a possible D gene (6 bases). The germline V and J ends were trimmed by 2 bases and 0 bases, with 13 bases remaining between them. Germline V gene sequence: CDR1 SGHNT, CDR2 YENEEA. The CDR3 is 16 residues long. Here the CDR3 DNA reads TGTGCCAGCAGCTTATACGGAGGGGCAGACCAAGAGACCCAGTACTTC. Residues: CASSLYGGADQETQYF.

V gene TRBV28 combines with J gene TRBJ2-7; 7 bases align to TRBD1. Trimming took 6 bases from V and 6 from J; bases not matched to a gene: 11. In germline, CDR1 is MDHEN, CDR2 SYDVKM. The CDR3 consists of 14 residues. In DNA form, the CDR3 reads TGTGCCAGCAGCGACAGGGTGCTTCTTGGCGAGCAGTACTTC. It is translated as CASSDRVLLGEQYF.

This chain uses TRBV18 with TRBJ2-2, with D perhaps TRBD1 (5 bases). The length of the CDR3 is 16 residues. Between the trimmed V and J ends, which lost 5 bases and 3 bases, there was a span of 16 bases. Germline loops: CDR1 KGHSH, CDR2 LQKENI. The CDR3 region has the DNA TGTGCCAGCTCATACGTACCAGGGTCCGACACCGGGGAGCTGTTTTTT. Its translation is CASSYVPGSDTGELFF.

CDR3 amino acids: CSAYKINEQFF. CDR3 coding DNA: TGCAGTGCTTACAAGATCAATGAGCAGTTCTTC. The genes are TRBV20-1 and TRBJ2-1; no reliable D call. The CDR3 contains 11 residues. The V end lost 5 bases, the J end lost 6 bases, and 8 bases lay between the germline ends. Germline V gives CDR1 DFQATT, CDR2 SNEGSKA (reference sequence).

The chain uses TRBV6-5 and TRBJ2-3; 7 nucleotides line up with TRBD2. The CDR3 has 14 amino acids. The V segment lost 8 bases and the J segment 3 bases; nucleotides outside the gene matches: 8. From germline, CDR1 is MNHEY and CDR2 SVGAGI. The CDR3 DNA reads TGTGCCAGCCATCGCGGGGGAGGAACAGATACGCAGTATTTT. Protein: CASHRGGGTDTQYF.

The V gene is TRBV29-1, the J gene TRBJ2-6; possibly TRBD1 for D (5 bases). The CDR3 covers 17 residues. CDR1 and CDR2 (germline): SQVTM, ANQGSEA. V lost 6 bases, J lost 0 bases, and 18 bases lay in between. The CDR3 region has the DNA TGCAGCGTAAGACAGATAAAGACAAGCTCTGGGGCCAACGTCCTGACTTTC. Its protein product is CSVRQIKTSSGANVLTF.

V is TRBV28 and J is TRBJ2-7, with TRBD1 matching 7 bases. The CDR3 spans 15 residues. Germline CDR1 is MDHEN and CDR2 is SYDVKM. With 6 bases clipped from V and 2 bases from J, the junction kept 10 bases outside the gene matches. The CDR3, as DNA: TGTGCCAGCAGCCCAAGGGTAGGGGGCACCTACGAGCAGTACTTC. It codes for CASSPRVGGTYEQYF.

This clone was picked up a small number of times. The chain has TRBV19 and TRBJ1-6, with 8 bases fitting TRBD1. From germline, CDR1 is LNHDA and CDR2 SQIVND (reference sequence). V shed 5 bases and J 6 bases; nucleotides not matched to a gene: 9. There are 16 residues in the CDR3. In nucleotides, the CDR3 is TGTGCCAGTAGTGCGAGGACAGGGAATCGTAATTCACCCCTCCACTTT. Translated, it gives CASSARTGNRNSPLHF.

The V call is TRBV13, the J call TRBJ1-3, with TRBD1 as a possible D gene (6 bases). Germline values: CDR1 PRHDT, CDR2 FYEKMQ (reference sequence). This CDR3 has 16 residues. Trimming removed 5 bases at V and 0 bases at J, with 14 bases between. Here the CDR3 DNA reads TGTGCCAGCAGCCAAGCAGGGGCCAGCTCTGGAAACACCATATATTTT. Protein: CASSQAGASSGNTIYF.

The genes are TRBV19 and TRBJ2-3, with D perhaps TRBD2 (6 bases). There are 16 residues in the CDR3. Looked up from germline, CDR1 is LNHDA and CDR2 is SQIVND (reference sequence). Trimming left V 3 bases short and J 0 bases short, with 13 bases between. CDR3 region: CASSIGTHYSTDTQYF. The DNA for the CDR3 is TGTGCCAGTAGTATCGGGACTCATTATAGCACAGATACGCAGTATTTT. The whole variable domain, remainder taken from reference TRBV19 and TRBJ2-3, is DGGITQSPKYLFRKEGQNVTLSCEQNLNHDAMYWYRQDPGQGLRLIYYSQIVNDFQKGDIAEGYSVSREKKESFPLTVTSAQKNPTAFYLCASSIGTHYSTDTQYFGPGTRLTVL.

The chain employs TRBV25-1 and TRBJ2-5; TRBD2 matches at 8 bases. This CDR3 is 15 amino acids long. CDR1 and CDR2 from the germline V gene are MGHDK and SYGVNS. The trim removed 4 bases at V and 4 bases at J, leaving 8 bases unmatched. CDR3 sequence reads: CASSGRLARAETQYF. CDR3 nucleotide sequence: TGTGCCAGCAGTGGCCGACTAGCGCGGGCAGAGACCCAGTACTTC.